These T cell receptor beta chains were read from a single sample in a study of T-cell memory formation after mild COVID-19. From the 5' RACE reads, TCRdb called clonotypes with MiXCR, one entry per CDR3 protein. The sample lists 250,000 to 300,000 distinct CDR3 sequences, more than 15% occurring once. Sequenced material: PBMCs or a T cell subset sorted from them (not recorded which). The receptors stem from a man between 18 and 29 years old who had mild COVID-19 (a few samples of this study predate the infection). Cell type and time point are not known. Each CDR3 is given with its conserved first and last residue. The D gene is left open where the match is weak. Not every row has a clone size; where given, it reads once, few, many or a size class.

D gene	V gene	clone size	J gene	CDR3 protein	CDR3 DNA
NA	TRBV5-1	many	TRBJ2-1	CASSLGFDNEQFF	TGCGCCAGCAGCTTGGGTTTCGACAATGAGCAGTTCTTC
TRBD1	TRBV7-2	NA	TRBJ2-7	CASRLGQGAYEQYF	TGTGCCAGCAGGTTAGGACAGGGGGCGTACGAGCAGTACTTC
NA	TRBV7-9	NA	TRBJ2-4	CASSLSLGDYKNVQYF	TGTGCCAGCAGCCTGAGTCTGGGAGACTACAAAAACGTTCAGTACTTC
TRBD1	TRBV5-1	few	TRBJ1-1	CASSFSGGADTEAFF	TGCGCCAGCAGTTTTTCAGGGGGAGCGGACACTGAAGCTTTCTTT
NA	TRBV12-3/TRBV12-4	NA	TRBJ1-2	CASSSWENYGYTF	TGTGCCTCCTCATCATGGGAAAACTATGGCTACACCTTC
TRBD1	TRBV13	NA	TRBJ2-7	CASSSIGQGRYEQYF	TGTGCCAGCAGCTCCATCGGACAGGGTCGGTACGAGCAGTACTTC
NA	TRBV7-2	many	TRBJ2-3	CASSTGLSRTDTQYF	TGTGCCAGCAGCACGGGACTTTCCCGCACAGATACGCAGTATTTT
TRBD2	TRBV10-3	few	TRBJ2-5	CAISELGTSPAYF	TGTGCCATCAGTGAGTTGGGGACTAGCCCAGCGTACTTC
NA	TRBV6-5	NA	TRBJ1-2	CASRPGTREGYTF	TGTGCCAGCAGACCCGGGACCCGGGAAGGCTACACCTTC
TRBD2	TRBV7-3	NA	TRBJ2-3	CASSAQATSGGNTQYF	TGTGCCAGCAGCGCCCAAGCGACTAGCGGGGGTAATACGCAGTATTTT
NA	TRBV5-4	few	TRBJ2-3	CASSRPGTDTQYF	TGTGCCAGCAGCCGGCCGGGGACAGATACGCAGTATTTT
NA	TRBV5-1	NA	TRBJ2-6	CASSLERQSYGANVLTF	TGCGCCAGCAGCTTGGAGCGACAGTCGTATGGGGCCAACGTCCTGACTTTC
NA	TRBV2	NA	TRBJ1-2	CASSSGPTNGYTF	TGTGCCAGCAGTTCCGGGCCCACCAACGGCTACACCTTC
TRBD1	TRBV5-1	NA	TRBJ2-5	CASSLTGQGLRATQYF	TGCGCCAGCAGCTTAACGGGACAGGGACTTCGAGCGACCCAGTACTTC
NA	TRBV7-9	few	TRBJ2-7	CASSPLSGSNEQYF	TGTGCCAGCAGCCCCCTTAGCGGCTCGAACGAGCAGTACTTC
NA	TRBV27	few	TRBJ1-5	CASSRSGSNQPQHF	TGTGCCAGCAGCCGAAGCGGCAGCAATCAGCCCCAGCATTTT
TRBD2	TRBV20-1	few	TRBJ2-3	CSARDGGAIDTQYF	TGCAGTGCTAGAGACGGGGGGGCGATAGATACGCAGTATTTT
NA	TRBV4-1	NA	TRBJ1-2	CASSQVGGSYGYTF	TGCGCCAGCAGCCAAGTGGGGGGTTCCTATGGCTACACCTTC
NA	TRBV2	NA	TRBJ2-1	CASSGEVSSYNEQFF	TGTGCCAGCAGCGGGGAGGTCAGCTCCTACAATGAGCAGTTCTTC
NA	TRBV6-5	NA	TRBJ2-7	CASTIGSGYEQYF	TGTGCCAGCACGATTGGGTCCGGCTACGAGCAGTACTTC
NA	TRBV24-1	few	TRBJ2-1	CATSDASSYNEQFF	TGTGCCACCAGTGATGCCAGTAGTTACAATGAGCAGTTCTTC
NA	TRBV6-5	NA	TRBJ1-5	CASSYSDSSLWPQHF	TGTGCCAGCAGTTACAGCGACAGCAGCCTTTGGCCCCAGCATTTT
TRBD1	TRBV14	few	TRBJ1-1	CASSPGTGGKDTEAFF	TGTGCCAGCAGCCCAGGAACAGGGGGAAAGGACACTGAAGCTTTCTTT
TRBD1	TRBV4-3	few	TRBJ2-3	CASSPGTGGRADTQYF	TGCGCCAGCAGCCCGGGGACAGGGGGGAGAGCAGATACGCAGTATTTT
TRBD2	TRBV25-1	few	TRBJ2-5	CASSESKRGNLQETQYF	TGTGCCAGCAGTGAATCAAAGCGGGGGAACCTTCAAGAGACCCAGTACTTC
NA	TRBV3-1	NA	TRBJ1-2	CASSPDPGHFLTYTF	TGTGCCAGCAGCCCGGATCCGGGACACTTTTTGACATACACCTTC
TRBD1	TRBV5-1	NA	TRBJ2-3	CASSQGQSTDTQYF	TGCGCCAGCAGCCAGGGACAGTCCACAGATACGCAGTATTTT
NA	TRBV10-1	NA	TRBJ2-2	CASEMPGTGELFF	TGCGCCAGTGAGATGCCCGGGACCGGGGAGCTGTTTTTT
NA	TRBV5-7	NA	TRBJ1-5	CASSVLDTHNQPQHF	TGTGCCAGCAGCGTCCTAGACACACATAATCAGCCCCAGCATTTT
TRBD1	TRBV6-1	NA	TRBJ1-5	CASSAGQGEVSQHF	TGTGCCAGCAGTGCGGGACAGGGGGAAGTGTCCCAGCATTTT
TRBD2	TRBV10-2	NA	TRBJ2-1	CASTVKLAGSDEQFF	TGCGCCAGCACCGTTAAACTAGCGGGGTCCGATGAGCAGTTCTTC
NA	TRBV29-1	NA	TRBJ2-3	CSVDLGTDTQYF	TGCAGCGTTGATCTAGGCACAGATACGCAGTATTTT
TRBD2	TRBV5-5	NA	TRBJ2-7	CASSNGTSRFYEQYF	TGTGCCAGCAGCAACGGGACTAGCCGATTTTACGAGCAGTACTTC
TRBD1	TRBV5-1	many	TRBJ2-2	CASSLAGQGNGELFF	TGCGCCAGCAGCTTGGCGGGACAGGGAAACGGGGAGCTGTTTTTT
NA	TRBV5-1	many	TRBJ2-5	CASSLNQETQYF	TGCGCCAGCAGCTTGAATCAAGAGACCCAGTACTTC
NA	TRBV7-3	NA	TRBJ2-3	CASSAQQGNTQYF	TGTGCCAGCAGCGCACAACAGGGAAATACGCAGTATTTT
TRBD2	TRBV29-1	few	TRBJ2-5	CSVVPAGGGETQYF	TGCAGCGTTGTCCCAGCGGGGGGCGGGGAGACCCAGTACTTC
TRBD1	TRBV5-1	NA	TRBJ2-5	CASSQTGGKETQYF	TGCGCCAGCAGCCAAACAGGGGGCAAAGAGACCCAGTACTTC
TRBD1	TRBV11-2	NA	TRBJ1-2	CASRRTGGDGYTF	TGTGCCAGCAGACGGACAGGGGGCGATGGCTACACCTTC
NA	TRBV3-1	few	TRBJ2-6	CASSRQPVAGANVLTF	TGTGCCAGCAGCCGACAGCCCGTTGCCGGGGCCAACGTCCTGACTTTC